This note documents a single T cell receptor (beta chain) sequence. As processed by the authors: Nucleated cell number was recorded as an estimate derived from reference gene primer amplification. Data came from immunoSEQ multiplex PCR; TCRdb stores just in-frame clones and leaves some out. The V and J calls and clone size come from that table; D and trimming were worked out from the DNA. The table lists over 15,000 clones, just under 95% of them singletons. These data come from a study of blood T cell repertoires in COVID-19. Study information: Italy, Spain and the United States were the sources of the convalescent and acute COVID-19 samples. In each case, the material was cDNA or gDNA derived from T cells, B-cell-depleted T cells, or PBMCs.

There are 12 residues in the CDR3. Germline V gene lookup returns CDR1 LNHDA and CDR2 SQIVND (reference sequence). Losses at the gene ends were 3 bases for V and 11 bases for J; bases not matched to a gene: 7. Sequencing input: peripheral blood. This TCR derives from a human donor in a cohort sampled during active COVID-19. The chain is built from TRBV19 and TRBJ2-7, with TRBD1 identical over 7 bases. The CDR3 DNA reads as TGTGCCAGTAGTATGGAAACAGGGGTAAAGTACTTC. The encoded protein is CASSMETGVKYF.